The present entry profiles one T cell receptor (beta chain) with its context. What it binds is not known. Clones were sequenced by immunoSEQ multiplex PCR, and TCRdb holds only the in-frame ones, with some missing. The table includes 20,000 to 25,000 clones, 70% to 85% detected once. Relapse was seen in all patients after autologous stem cell transplantation, and brentuximab vedotin exposure was variable. The sample comes from a study of PD-1 blockade in classical Hodgkin lymphoma. Germline V gives CDR1 SGHVS, CDR2 FQNEAQ. The V gene lost 4 bases and the J gene lost 6 bases, with 19 bases spanning the gap. The CDR3 loop spans 16 amino acids. Study-wide results and limits: Complete responders showed a baseline diversity that resembled the diversity of newly diagnosed patients. Exclusion was the outcome for patients who began nivolumab under 1 year after ASCT. In CD4+ cells, TCR diversity went up significantly by C4D1, but in CD8+ cells it did not.

The receptor was derived from a human donor with classical Hodgkin lymphoma. Source: peripheral blood mononuclear cells (PBMCs), taken before the second cycle of nivolumab. The gene calls are TRBV7-8 and TRBJ1-5, with a possible D match to TRBD1 (6 bases). The CDR3 protein is CASSSNHYREAQPQHF. The CDR3 bases are TGTGCCAGCAGCTCGAATCACTACAGGGAGGCTCAGCCCCAGCATTTT.